Following are 13 T cell receptor beta chains from one sample sequenced in a study of control samples from healthy donors and cancer patients. Here immunoSEQ multiplex PCR was the method, and the copy in TCRdb shows in-frame clones only, minus some. The sample lists approximately 97,000 clones, around 88% seen once, with 13% to 15% in the top ten. The sample taken for sequencing was blood. The receptors come from a man aged 30-40 years in good health.

The J gene is TRBJ2-3, the V gene TRBV27; D is uncertain. V shed 5 bases and J shed 1 base, with 4 bases lying between them. The CDR3 consists of 12 residues. CDR1 is MNHEY and CDR2 is SMNVEV in the germline V gene (reference sequence). The CDR3 DNA follows: TGTGCCAGCAGTCCGGGCACAGATACGCAGTATTTT. This sequence encodes CASSPGTDTQYF.

The chain uses TRBV19 and TRBJ2-7; 8 bases fit TRBD2. CDR1 and CDR2 from the germline V gene are LNHDA and SQIVND (reference sequence). V shed 3 bases and J 2 bases; nucleotides not matched to a gene: 6. The CDR3 is 15 amino acids. CDR3 sequence: CASSIRLATTYEQYF. CDR3 DNA: TGTGCCAGTAGTATCAGACTAGCGACGACCTACGAGCAGTACTTC.

The V gene is TRBV6-4, the J gene TRBJ2-1, with a possible D match to TRBD2 (5 bases). Trimming took off 6 bases at V and 6 bases at J, with 15 bases between the two ends. CDR3 length: 14 residues. CDR1 is MRHNA, CDR2 SNTAGT, per germline. The CDR3 nucleotides are TGTGCCAGCAGCCCGTTTGCCGGGGTCAATGAGCAGTTCTTC. Its protein is CASSPFAGVNEQFF.

This clone was seen only once. The chain recombines TRBV2 with TRBJ1-3; D unclear. The V end was cut by 4 bases, the J end by 3 bases, with 7 bases between. Germline CDR1 is SNHLY and CDR2 is FYNNEI. This CDR3 is 13 amino acids long. The CDR3 loop is CASSVGIGNTIYF. The CDR3 region has the DNA TGTGCCAGCAGTGTGGGGATTGGAAACACCATATATTTT.

This chain links TRBV9 with TRBJ2-7; 7 bases are a match to TRBD2. CDR1 is SGDLS, CDR2 YYNGEE, per germline. CDR3 size: 16 residues. Trimming at V came to 4 bases and at J to 4 bases, leaving 14 bases not matched to a gene. CDR3 nucleotides: TGTGCCAGCAGCCCTCGACTAGCTCCCCTACGGTACGAGCAGTACTTC. This encodes CASSPRLAPLRYEQYF. The full variable domain, rest sourced from reference TRBV9 and TRBJ2-7, is DSGVTQTPKHLITATGQRVTLRCSPRSGDLSVYWYQQSLDQGLQFLIQYYNGEERAKGNILERFSAQQFPDLHSELNLSSLELGDSALYFCASSPRLAPLRYEQYFGPGTRLTVT.

This sequence joins TRBV10-3 and TRBJ2-7, with 7 bases fitting TRBD2. The CDR3 loop spans 15 amino acids. CDR1 is ENHRY and CDR2 is SYGVKD in the germline V gene. Trimming removed 0 bases from V and 3 bases from J; junction bases left unmatched: 5. CDR3 DNA sequence: TGTGCCATCAGTGAGTCAGGCGGGAGTAGCTACGAGCAGTACTTC. Protein sequence: CAISESGGSSYEQYF.

The genes are TRBV11-3 and TRBJ2-2, with D unresolved. V dropped 6 bases and J dropped 0 bases, with 5 bases sitting between them. The CDR3 runs to 13 residues. Looked up from germline, CDR1 is SGHNT and CDR2 is YENEEA. CDR3 region: CASRLTNTGELFF. As DNA, the CDR3 is TGTGCCAGCAGGTTAACGAACACCGGGGAGCTGTTTTTT.

The CDR3, as DNA: TGTGCCAGCAGTGAAAGCGTGAACACCGGGGAGCTGTTTTTT. Amino acid sequence: CASSESVNTGELFF. The chain links TRBV2 to TRBJ2-2; no firm D call. Germline V gives CDR1 SNHLY, CDR2 FYNNEI. The V gene lost 2 bases and the J gene lost 1 base, with 5 bases spanning the gap. This CDR3 is 14 amino acids long.

The chain combines TRBV7-2 with TRBJ2-3; TRBD1 matches at 7 bases. The CDR3 extends over 16 amino acids. Trimming took 5 bases from V and 1 from J; bases not matched to a gene: 9. The germline gives CDR1 SGHTA, CDR2 FQGNSA. Here the CDR3 DNA reads TGTGCCAGCAGCACCGACAGGGCTAGGGGCACAGATACGCAGTATTTT. It encodes CASSTDRARGTDTQYF.

CDR3 coding DNA: TGTGCCAGCAGCAATCGGGGCCGAGAGACCCAGTACTTC. Its protein is CASSNRGRETQYF. V gene TRBV5-8 combines with J gene TRBJ2-5, with D perhaps being TRBD1 or TRBD2 (5 bases each). Trimming left V 4 bases short and J 4 bases short, with 11 bases between. Germline values: CDR1 SGHTS, CDR2 YDEGEE. The CDR3 spans 13 residues.

This rearrangement joins TRBV4-1 to TRBJ2-1, with a tentative D call TRBD2 (6 bases). Germline CDR1 is MGHRA and CDR2 is YSYEKL. This CDR3 comprises 14 residues. V was pared by 4 bases and J by 7 bases, with 14 bases between. The CDR3 is CASSPASDRNEQFF. CDR3 coding DNA: TGCGCCAGCAGCCCGGCTAGCGATCGGAATGAGCAGTTCTTC.

In nucleotides, the CDR3 is TGTGCCAGCAGCGCCCAACCCCGAGCTCGGAACAATGAGCAGTTCTTC. The encoded protein is CASSAQPRARNNEQFF. V gene TRBV6-4 combines with J gene TRBJ2-1, with unresolved D. The CDR3 totals 16 residues. Trimming took 6 bases from V and 5 from J, leaving 20 bases between them. CDR1 is MRHNA, CDR2 SNTAGT, per germline.

This chain connects TRBV5-1 to TRBJ1-3, with no clear D. The CDR3 contains 16 residues. The V end lost 4 bases, the J end lost 6 bases, and 20 bases lay between the germline ends. Per germline, CDR1 SGHRS and CDR2 YFSETQ. CDR3: CASSPSDRGRINTIYF. As DNA, the CDR3 is TGCGCCAGCAGCCCATCAGACCGGGGAAGGATAAACACCATATATTTT.